What follows are 8 T cell receptor beta chains derived from one specimen sequenced in a study of post-analysis software for immune sequencing data. Study-wide findings and caveats: Compared with controls, patients had more of about five TRBV segments, including TRBV5-6, TRBV5-1 and TRBV20-1.

Prepared libraries of TCR beta cDNA carried unique molecular identifiers. TCRdb reprocessed the PCR reads with MiXCR, giving one entry per CDR3 protein. This table holds around 770,000 distinct CDR3 sequences, around 46% found once. Which antigens these TCRs recognize remains unknown. Sequencing input: blood. The receptor set was obtained from a girl aged 5-17 years with multiple sclerosis.

This rearrangement joins TRBV28 to TRBJ2-1; 8 bases fit TRBD1. This CDR3 spans 14 amino acids. CDR1 MDHEN and CDR2 SYDVKM come from the germline V gene. The J segment lost 10 bases and the V segment lost 6 bases, leaving 11 bases of the junction unmatched. CDR3 amino acids: CASSDPGQASEQFF. CDR3 in DNA: TGTGCCAGCAGCGACCCGGGACAGGCAAGCGAGCAGTTCTTC.

In its sample, this clonotype was seen a few times. The gene calls are TRBV6-2 or TRBV6-3 and TRBJ2-3; the D gene is possibly TRBD2 (5 bases). Trimming stripped 2 bases from V and 2 bases from J, with 11 bases between. The CDR3 sequence is 15 residues long. Germline V lookup: CDR1 MNHEY, CDR2 SVGEGT. CDR3 DNA sequence: TGTGCCAGCAGTTACCTCCGGACTTCCACAGATACGCAGTATTTT. Translating gives CASSYLRTSTDTQYF.

The V call is TRBV20-1, the J call TRBJ2-7; either TRBD1 or TRBD2 may fit D (6 bases each). With 6 bases removed from V and 4 bases from J, the gap between germline ends came to 16 bases. This CDR3 is built from 13 residues. Germline CDR1 DFQATT, CDR2 SNEGSKA (reference sequence). The CDR3 DNA reads as TGCAGTGCCGGGACACCCGGAGGGTACGAGCAGTACTTC. The encoded protein is CSAGTPGGYEQYF.

A remark on this clonotype: Sequence at one end of the junction differs from germline and may be a read error. The V call is TRBV20-1, the J call TRBJ2-1, with TRBD2 identical over 13 bases. Germline lookup yields CDR1 DFQATT and CDR2 SNEGSKA (reference sequence). This CDR3 is 17 amino acids long. CDR3 protein: CSVTGLAGSIAYNEQFF. The CDR3 coding sequence is TGTAGTGTCACGGGACTAGCGGGAAGTATAGCCTACAATGAGCAGTTCTTC.

The chain links TRBV6-1 to TRBJ2-1, with 7 bases fitting TRBD2. Trimming at V came to 7 bases and at J to 9 bases, leaving 12 bases not matched to a gene. Germline values: CDR1 MNHNS, CDR2 SASEGT. This CDR3 spans 14 amino acids. The CDR3 sequence: CASNREVGSGEQFF. DNA for the CDR3: TGTGCCAGCAATCGGGAGGTTGGTTCGGGTGAGCAGTTCTTC.

This clonotype was observed many times. This CDR3 is CASSQEGQGAYEQYF. The CDR3 DNA reads TGCGCCAGCAGCCAAGAGGGACAGGGGGCCTACGAGCAGTACTTC. The chain recombines TRBV4-1 with TRBJ2-7, with TRBD1 identical over 11 bases. The CDR3 loop spans 15 amino acids. Germline-derived CDR1 and CDR2 are MGHRA and YSYEKL. Germline trimming cut 0 bases from V and 2 bases from J; bases unmatched to any gene: 0.

This clonotype was counted a few times. The V and J genes are TRBV7-9 and TRBJ2-1; D gene uncertain. V lost 2 bases to trimming and J lost 12 bases, with 17 bases between them. The CDR3 contains 14 residues. The germline gives CDR1 SEHNR, CDR2 FQNEAQ (reference sequence). In nucleotides, the CDR3 is TGTGCCAGCAGCTTATCGGACCCTCGCGATGGGCAGTTCTTC. Translating gives CASSLSDPRDGQFF.

V gene TRBV29-1 combines with J gene TRBJ2-1, with 7 positions matching TRBD1. V lost 5 bases, J lost 5 bases, and 12 bases stayed unmatched. The CDR3 is 15 amino acids. Germline-derived CDR1 and CDR2 are SQVTM and ANQGSEA. The CDR3 region has the DNA TGCAGCGTTATTCCTATGACAGGGTTACACAATGAGCAGTTCTTC. Amino acids: CSVIPMTGLHNEQFF.